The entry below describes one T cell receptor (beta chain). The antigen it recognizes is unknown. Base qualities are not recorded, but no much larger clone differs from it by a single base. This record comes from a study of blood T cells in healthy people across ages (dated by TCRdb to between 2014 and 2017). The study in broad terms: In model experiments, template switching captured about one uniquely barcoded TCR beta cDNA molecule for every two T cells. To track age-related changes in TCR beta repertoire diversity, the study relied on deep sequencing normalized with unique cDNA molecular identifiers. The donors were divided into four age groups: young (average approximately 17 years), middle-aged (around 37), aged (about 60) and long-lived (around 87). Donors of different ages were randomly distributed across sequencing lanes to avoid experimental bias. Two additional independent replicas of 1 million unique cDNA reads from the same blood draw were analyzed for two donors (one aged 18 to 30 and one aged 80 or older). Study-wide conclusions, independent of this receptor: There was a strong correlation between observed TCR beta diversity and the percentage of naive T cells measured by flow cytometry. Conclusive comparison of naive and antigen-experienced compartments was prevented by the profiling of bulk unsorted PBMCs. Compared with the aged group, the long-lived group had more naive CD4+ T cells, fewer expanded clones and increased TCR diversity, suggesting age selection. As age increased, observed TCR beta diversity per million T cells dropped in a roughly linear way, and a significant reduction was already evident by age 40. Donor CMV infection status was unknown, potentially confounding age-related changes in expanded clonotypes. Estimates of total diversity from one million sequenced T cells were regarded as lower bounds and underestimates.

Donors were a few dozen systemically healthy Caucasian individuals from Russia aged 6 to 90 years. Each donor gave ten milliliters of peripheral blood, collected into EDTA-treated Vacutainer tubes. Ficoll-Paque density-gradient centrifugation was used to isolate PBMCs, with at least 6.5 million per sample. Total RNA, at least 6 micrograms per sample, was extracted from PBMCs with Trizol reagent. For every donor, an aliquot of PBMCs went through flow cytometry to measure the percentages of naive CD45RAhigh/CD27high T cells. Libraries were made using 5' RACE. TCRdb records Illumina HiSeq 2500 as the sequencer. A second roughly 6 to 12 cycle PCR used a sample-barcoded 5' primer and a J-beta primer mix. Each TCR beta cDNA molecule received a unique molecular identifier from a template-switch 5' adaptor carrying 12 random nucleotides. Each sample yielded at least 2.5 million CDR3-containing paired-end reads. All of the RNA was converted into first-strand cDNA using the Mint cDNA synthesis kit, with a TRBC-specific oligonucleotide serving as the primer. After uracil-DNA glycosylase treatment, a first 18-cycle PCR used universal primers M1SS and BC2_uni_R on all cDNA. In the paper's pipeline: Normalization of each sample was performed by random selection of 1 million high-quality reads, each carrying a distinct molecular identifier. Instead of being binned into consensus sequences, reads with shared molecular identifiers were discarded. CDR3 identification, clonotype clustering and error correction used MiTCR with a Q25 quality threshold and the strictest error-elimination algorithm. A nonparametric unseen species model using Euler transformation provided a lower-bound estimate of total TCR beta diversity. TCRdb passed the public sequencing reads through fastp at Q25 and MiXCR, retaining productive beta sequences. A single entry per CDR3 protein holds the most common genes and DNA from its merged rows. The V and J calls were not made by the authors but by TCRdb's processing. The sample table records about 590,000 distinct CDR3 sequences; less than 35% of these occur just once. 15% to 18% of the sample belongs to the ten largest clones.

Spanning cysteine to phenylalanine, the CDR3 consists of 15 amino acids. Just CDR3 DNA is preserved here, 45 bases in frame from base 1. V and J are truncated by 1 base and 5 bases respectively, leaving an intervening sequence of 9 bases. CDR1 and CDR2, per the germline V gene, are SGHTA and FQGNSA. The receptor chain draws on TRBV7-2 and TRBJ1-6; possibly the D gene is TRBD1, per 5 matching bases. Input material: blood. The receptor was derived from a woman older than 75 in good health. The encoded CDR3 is CASSLEGSHNSPLHF. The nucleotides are TGTGCCAGCAGCTTAGAGGGGAGCCATAATTCACCCCTCCACTTT.